This TCR beta chain was identified in a study of blood T cell repertoires in COVID-19. The table came from immunoSEQ multiplex PCR; TCRdb's copy has only in-frame clones and leaves some out. This table holds 68,000 or so clones, 60% to 85% found once. The ends were cut back, 6 bases at V and 0 bases at J, with 13 bases in the middle. CDR1 SGHAT and CDR2 FQNNGV come from the germline V gene. The CDR3 spans 15 residues. The source material was peripheral blood. This TCR was sampled from a human donor in a cohort sampled during active COVID-19. The J gene is TRBJ2-3, the V gene TRBV11-2, with a possible D match to TRBD2 (6 bases). The CDR3, as DNA: TGTGCCAGCAGGGCGCCGGGGGTCAGCACAGATACGCAGTATTTT. Its translation: CASRAPGVSTDTQYF.